This TCR beta chain was observed in a study of vaccination and CD4 T cells after COVID-19. This clonotype was seen just once. Its specificity is unknown. Looked up from germline, CDR1 is SGHVS and CDR2 is FQNEAQ. V lost 2 bases and J lost 0, with 7 bases in between. This CDR3 spans 14 amino acids. An Oncomine TCR Beta short-read assay was used to sequence the DNA from cultured CD4+ T cells. TCRdb re-called the PCR reads through MiXCR, storing one row per CDR3 protein. The sample has 9,500 to 15,000 distinct CDR3 sequences, 60% seen once; the top ten hold over 20%. The treatment denotes: approximately 11-day PBMC culture with coronavirus spike peptide pools or control peptides (ViraFEST assay). Using peptide pools, antigen-specific T cells were expanded in ViraFEST before TCRs were sequenced. Per well, approximately 2.1 million PBMCs were cultured in the presence of roughly 10 IU/ml IL-2 and 8 to 10 ug/ml peptide pools. On days 3 and 7, half the medium was swapped for fresh IL-2-containing medium.

This chain links TRBV7-8 with TRBJ1-2; no firm D call. Material: CD4+ T cells from blood, cultured in vitro. This TCR derives from a human donor who had recovered from COVID-19. Here the CDR3 reads CASSLSPTNYGYTF. CDR3 nucleotide sequence: TGTGCCAGCAGCTTAAGCCCTACTAACTATGGCTACACCTTC.